The 20 T cell receptor beta chains reported below all come from one sample, sequenced in a study of brain T cells in children with intractable seizures (dated by TCRdb to the early 2020s). The time point label, as the study defines it: blood from clinic visit 5 months post-surgery; TSC patient then seizure free. Library preparation was by the immunoSEQ multiplex PCR assay. This is the immuneACCESS table as TCRdb keeps it, with only in-frame sequences that have V and J called. A part of the clones is gone; compared with another copy, unresolved V genes explain less than half, and the rest is unexplained. In this sample the table shows about 340,000 clones, approximately 93% of which occur a single time. Jointly, the top ten make up under 7% of the sample. Material: peripheral blood, obtained roughly 5 months after surgery. The receptor source for this set is a boy under two years old with tuberous sclerosis and intractable seizures.

The gene calls are TRBV3-1 (or the pseudogene TRBV3-2) and TRBJ1-2; D gene unclear. Germline loops: CDR1 LGHDT, CDR2 YNNKEL (reference sequence). The V gene lost 5 bases and the J gene lost 5 bases, with 6 bases spanning the gap. The CDR3 totals 11 residues. This CDR3 is CASSARYGYTF. CDR3 bases: TGTGCCAGCAGCGCAAGATATGGCTACACCTTC.

J is TRBJ1-1 and V is TRBV7-9; D is undetermined. The germline CDR1 and CDR2 sequences are SEHNR and FQNEAQ (reference sequence). The CDR3 is made up of 14 amino acids. The V end lost 1 base, the J end lost 4 bases, and 10 bases lay between the germline ends. The DNA of the CDR3 is TGTGCCAGCAGCTTAGAGGAAAGGCTCACTGAAGCTTTCTTT. This translates into CASSLEERLTEAFF.

The chain joins TRBV3-1 (or the pseudogene TRBV3-2) to TRBJ2-2; a weak D match, TRBD1 (5 bases). The CDR3 is made up of 14 amino acids. The germline gives CDR1 LGHDT, CDR2 YNNKEL (reference sequence). V was cut by 4 bases and J by 3 bases, with 9 bases left in between. The CDR3 region has the DNA TGTGCCAGCAGCCCGGACACCTACACCGGGGAGCTGTTTTTT. Translation gives CASSPDTYTGELFF.

This clone was seen only a few times. The sample holds other DNA sequences that translate to the same CDR3. V gene TRBV20-1 combines with J gene TRBJ2-7; possibly TRBD2 for D (5 bases). The CDR3 consists of 10 residues. Germline assignment: CDR1 DFQATT and CDR2 SNEGSKA (reference sequence). With 3 bases removed from V and 6 bases from J, the gap between germline ends came to 6 bases. The DNA of the CDR3 is TGCAGTGCTAGTCGGGGCGAGCAGTACTTC. It specifies CSASRGEQYF.

This chain connects TRBV21-1 to TRBJ1-1. TRBV21-1 is classified as a pseudogene. The CDR3 length is 14 residues. CDR3 nucleotide sequence: TGTGCCAGCACCCCGTCGGAGATAGTGACTGAAGCTTTCTTT. Translation: CASTPSEIVTEAFF.

J is TRBJ1-5 and V is TRBV15, with unresolved D. Germline loops: CDR1 LNHNV, CDR2 YYDKDF (reference sequence). This CDR3 is 14 amino acids long. V was shortened by 3 bases and J by 2 bases, with 8 bases between the two germline ends. CDR3 loop: CATSRTPRNQPQHF. DNA for the CDR3: TGTGCCACCAGCAGGACCCCTCGCAATCAGCCCCAGCATTTT.

The CDR3 here is CASSYPRGSEKLFF. The CDR3, as DNA: TGTGCCAGCAGTTATCCCAGGGGGAGTGAAAAACTGTTTTTT. This chain uses TRBV6-2 or TRBV6-3 with TRBJ1-4; 7 bases are shared with TRBD1. The CDR3 has 14 amino acids. V trimming: 3 bases; J trimming: 7 bases; junction bases outside the gene matches: 5. The germline V gene has CDR1 MNHEY and CDR2 SVGEGT.

The rearrangement joins TRBV12-2 to TRBJ1-3; the table's D call TRBD1 went unverified against the DNA. TRBV12-2 is deemed a pseudogene. CDR3 length equals 16 residues. DNA of the CDR3: TGTGCAAGTCGCTTAGTTTTCCGCAGCTCTGGAAACACCATATATTTT. Protein sequence: CASRLVFRSSGNTIYF.

This clone was seen a single time. The chain joins TRBV2 to TRBJ2-1; 7 positions agree with TRBD2. The V segment lost 10 bases and the J segment 7 bases; nucleotides outside the gene matches: 13. CDR1 and CDR2 (germline): SNHLY, FYNNEI. CDR3 size: 14 residues. CDR3 sequence reads: CATKLTGGSNEQFF. CDR3 coding DNA: TGTGCCACCAAATTAACGGGAGGATCAAATGAGCAGTTCTTC.

The chain uses TRBV30 and TRBJ2-7, with TRBD2 matching 15 bases. V lost 5 bases and J lost 2; bases outside the gene matches: 10. Looked up from germline, CDR1 is GTSNPN and CDR2 is SVGIG (reference sequence). The CDR3 spans 17 residues. The CDR3 sequence is CAWGRVRTSGGAYEQYF. The CDR3 nucleotides read TGTGCCTGGGGTAGGGTCCGGACTAGCGGGGGGGCCTACGAGCAGTACTTC.

The chain has TRBV3-1 (or the pseudogene TRBV3-2) and TRBJ2-5; 7 bases align to TRBD2. The trim removed 2 bases at V and 1 base at J, leaving 10 bases unmatched. Per germline, CDR1 LGHDT and CDR2 YNNKEL (reference sequence). CDR3 size: 17 residues. The CDR3 loop reads CASSQPTTIAGQETQYF. CDR3 coding DNA: TGTGCCAGCAGCCAACCCACGACAATAGCGGGCCAAGAGACCCAGTACTTC.

The chain recombines TRBV13 with TRBJ1-1, with 8 bases fitting TRBD1. The CDR3 contains 14 residues. The junction had 2 bases not matched to a gene; V was cut back by 4 bases and J by 1 base. Germline V gene sequence: CDR1 PRHDT, CDR2 FYEKMQ (reference sequence). The CDR3 reads CASSSRGQNTEAFF. The CDR3 nucleotides are TGTGCCAGCAGCTCCAGGGGGCAGAACACTGAAGCTTTCTTT.

CDR3 in amino acids: CASTTGHPPNYGYTF. The CDR3 nucleotides read TGTGCCAGCACCACGGGACACCCACCTAACTATGGCTACACCTTC. V and J are TRBV7-9 and TRBJ1-2, with D possibly TRBD1 on 6 matching bases. The CDR3 extends over 15 amino acids. Trimming took off 7 bases at V and 0 bases at J, with 15 bases between the two ends. Germline values: CDR1 SEHNR, CDR2 FQNEAQ (reference sequence).

In this sample, this clone turned up once. The V gene is TRBV2, the J gene TRBJ2-7, with TRBD1 matching over 9 bases. The CDR3 spans 13 residues. CDR1 is SNHLY and CDR2 is FYNNEI in the germline V gene. V shed 7 bases, J shed 5 bases, and the junction held 6 bases outside the gene matches. The CDR3 region has the DNA TGTGCCAGCATAGGGGGACAGGGCCACGAGCAGTACTTC. Its protein product is CASIGGQGHEQYF. Together with reference TRBV2 and TRBJ2-7, the CDR3 gives the full variable domain: EPEVTQTPSHQVTQMGQEVILRCVPISNHLYFYWYRQILGQKVEFLVSFYNNEISEKSEIFDDQFSVERPDGSNFTLKIRSTKLEDSAMYFCASIGGQGHEQYFGPGTRLTVT.

The genes are TRBV13 and TRBJ1-2; perhaps TRBD1 as D (5 bases). The CDR3 covers 15 residues. V dropped 5 bases and J dropped 5 bases, with 18 bases sitting between them. From germline, CDR1 is PRHDT and CDR2 FYEKMQ (reference sequence). CDR3 sequence reads: CASSASDSGEYGYTF. The DNA of the CDR3 is TGTGCCAGCAGCGCCTCGGACTCGGGGGAATATGGCTACACCTTC.

V gene TRBV28 combines with J gene TRBJ1-2; 8 bases line up with TRBD1. The germline V gene has CDR1 MDHEN and CDR2 SYDVKM. The J segment lost 8 bases and the V segment lost 4 bases, leaving 15 bases of the junction unmatched. The CDR3 extends over 16 amino acids. CDR3 sequence reads: CASSSTRSRTGRGYTF. CDR3 nucleotides: TGTGCCAGCAGTTCAACGCGATCCAGGACAGGGCGAGGCTACACCTTC.

This chain joins TRBV5-6 and TRBJ2-2, with 8 bases aligning to TRBD1. This CDR3 comprises 15 residues. The V and J ends lost 4 bases and 1 base, in that order; junction bases with no gene match: 3. CDR1 is SGHDT, CDR2 YYEEEE, per germline. CDR3 sequence: CASSRTGMNTGELFF. For the CDR3, the DNA is TGTGCCAGCAGCCGGACAGGGATGAACACCGGGGAGCTGTTTTTT.

The chain is built from TRBV3-1 (or the pseudogene TRBV3-2) and TRBJ2-6, with D perhaps assigned TRBD1 or TRBD2 (5 bases each). From germline, CDR1 is LGHDT and CDR2 YNNKEL (reference sequence). The CDR3 spans 18 residues. V lost 4 bases, J lost 4 bases, and 20 bases lay in between. This CDR3 is CASSRRRDPLAGANVLTF. The CDR3 DNA reads TGTGCCAGCAGCCGCCGCAGGGACCCTTTGGCCGGGGCCAACGTCCTGACTTTC.

This chain uses TRBV3-1 (or the pseudogene TRBV3-2) with TRBJ1-2; 8 positions agree with TRBD1. CDR1 is LGHDT, CDR2 YNNKEL, per germline (reference sequence). Losses at the gene ends were 0 bases for V and 8 bases for J; bases not matched to a gene: 5. The CDR3 is 14 residues long. This CDR3 reads CASSQEDRVNGYTF. The CDR3 DNA reads as TGTGCCAGCAGCCAAGAGGACAGGGTTAACGGCTACACCTTC.

The chain recombines TRBV5-6 with TRBJ1-1; no firm D call. This CDR3 contains 15 residues. Germline lookup yields CDR1 SGHDT and CDR2 YYEEEE. Trimming left V 5 bases short and J 5 bases short, with 19 bases between. The CDR3 region has the DNA TGTGCCAGCAGAGGGATTACGGCGGGAGTGACTGAAGCTTTCTTT. Its protein product is CASRGITAGVTEAFF.